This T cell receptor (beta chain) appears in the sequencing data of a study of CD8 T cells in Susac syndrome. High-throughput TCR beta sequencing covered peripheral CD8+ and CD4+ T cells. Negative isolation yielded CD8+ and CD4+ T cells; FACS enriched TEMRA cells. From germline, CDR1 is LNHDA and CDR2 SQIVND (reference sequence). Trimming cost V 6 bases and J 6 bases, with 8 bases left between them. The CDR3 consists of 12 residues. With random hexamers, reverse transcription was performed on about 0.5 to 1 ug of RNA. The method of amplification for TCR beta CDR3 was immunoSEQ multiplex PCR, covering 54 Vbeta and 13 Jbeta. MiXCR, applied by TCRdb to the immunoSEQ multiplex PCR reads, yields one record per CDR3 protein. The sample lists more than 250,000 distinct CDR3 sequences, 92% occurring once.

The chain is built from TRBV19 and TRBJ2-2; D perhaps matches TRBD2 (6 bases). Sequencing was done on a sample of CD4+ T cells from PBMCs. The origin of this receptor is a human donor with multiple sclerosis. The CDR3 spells CASSPGAGELFF. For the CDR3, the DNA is TGTGCCAGTAGCCCGGGGGCCGGGGAGCTGTTTTTT.